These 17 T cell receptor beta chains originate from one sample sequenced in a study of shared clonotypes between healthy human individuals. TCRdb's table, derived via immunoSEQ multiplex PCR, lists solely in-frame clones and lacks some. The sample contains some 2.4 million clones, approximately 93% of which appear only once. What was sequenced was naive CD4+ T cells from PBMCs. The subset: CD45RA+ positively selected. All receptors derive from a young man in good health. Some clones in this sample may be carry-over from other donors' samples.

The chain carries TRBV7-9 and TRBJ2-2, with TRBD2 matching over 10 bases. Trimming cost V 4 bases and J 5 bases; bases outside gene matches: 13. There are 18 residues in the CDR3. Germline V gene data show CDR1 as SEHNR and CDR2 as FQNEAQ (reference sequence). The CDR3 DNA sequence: TGTGCCAGCAGCTCTCCTTCCCTAGCGGGAGCCGGAACCGGGGAGCTGTTTTTT. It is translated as CASSSPSLAGAGTGELFF.

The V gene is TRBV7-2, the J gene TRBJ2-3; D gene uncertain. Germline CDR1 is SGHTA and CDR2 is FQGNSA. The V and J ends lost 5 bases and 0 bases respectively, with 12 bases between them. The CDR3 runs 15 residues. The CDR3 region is CASSPSADSTDTQYF. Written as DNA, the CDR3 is TGTGCCAGCAGCCCCTCCGCGGACAGCACAGATACGCAGTATTTT.

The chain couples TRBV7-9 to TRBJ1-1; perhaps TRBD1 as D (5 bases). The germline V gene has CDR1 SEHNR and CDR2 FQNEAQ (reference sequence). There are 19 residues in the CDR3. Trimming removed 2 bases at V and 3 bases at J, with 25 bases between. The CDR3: CASSLRLGQGGRGDTEAFF. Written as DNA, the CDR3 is TGTGCCAGCAGCTTACGGTTAGGCCAGGGCGGTCGGGGGGACACTGAAGCTTTCTTT. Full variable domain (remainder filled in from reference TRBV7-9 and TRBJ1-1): DTGVSQNPRHKITKRGQNVTFRCDPISEHNRLYWYRQTLGQGPEFLTYFQNEAQLEKSRLLSDRFSAERPKGSFSTLEIQRTEQGDSAMYLCASSLRLGQGGRGDTEAFFGQGTRLTVV.

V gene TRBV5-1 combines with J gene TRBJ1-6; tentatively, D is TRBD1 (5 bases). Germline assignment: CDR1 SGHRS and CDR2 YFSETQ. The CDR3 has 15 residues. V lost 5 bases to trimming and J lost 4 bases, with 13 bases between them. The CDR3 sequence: CASSYETAYNSPLHF. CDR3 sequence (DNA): TGCGCCAGCAGTTATGAGACAGCGTATAATTCACCCCTCCACTTT.

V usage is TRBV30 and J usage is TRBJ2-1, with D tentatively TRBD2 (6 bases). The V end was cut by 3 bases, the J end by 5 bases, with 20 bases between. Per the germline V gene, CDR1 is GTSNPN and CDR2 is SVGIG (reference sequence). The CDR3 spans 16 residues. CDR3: CAWRHPWGGGNNEQFF. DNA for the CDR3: TGTGCCTGGAGGCACCCCTGGGGAGGCGGCAACAATGAGCAGTTCTTC.

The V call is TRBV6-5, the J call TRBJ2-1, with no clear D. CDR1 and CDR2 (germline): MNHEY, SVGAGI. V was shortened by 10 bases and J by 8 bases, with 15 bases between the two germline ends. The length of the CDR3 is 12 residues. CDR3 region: CATLSVSDEQFF. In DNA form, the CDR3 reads TGTGCCACCTTGTCGGTATCCGATGAGCAGTTCTTC.

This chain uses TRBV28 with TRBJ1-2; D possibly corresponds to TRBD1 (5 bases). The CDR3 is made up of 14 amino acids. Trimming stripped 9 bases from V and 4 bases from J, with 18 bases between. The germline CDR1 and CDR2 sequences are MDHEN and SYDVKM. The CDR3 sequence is CASKRQGVVYGYTF. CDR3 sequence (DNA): TGTGCCAGTAAGCGGCAGGGAGTAGTCTATGGCTACACCTTC.

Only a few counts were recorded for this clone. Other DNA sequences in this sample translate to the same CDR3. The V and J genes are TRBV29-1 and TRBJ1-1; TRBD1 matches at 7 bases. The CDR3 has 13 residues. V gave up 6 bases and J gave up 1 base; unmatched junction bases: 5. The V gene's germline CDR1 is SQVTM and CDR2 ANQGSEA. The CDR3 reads CSVDRDRNTEAFF. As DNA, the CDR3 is TGCAGCGTGGACCGGGACAGGAACACTGAAGCTTTCTTT.

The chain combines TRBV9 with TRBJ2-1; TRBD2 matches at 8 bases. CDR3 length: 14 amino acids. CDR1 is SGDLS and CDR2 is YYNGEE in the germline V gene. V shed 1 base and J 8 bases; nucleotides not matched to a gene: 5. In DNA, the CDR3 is TGTGCCAGCAGCGTATCCCCCGGGAGGGATGAGCAGTTCTTC. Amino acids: CASSVSPGRDEQFF. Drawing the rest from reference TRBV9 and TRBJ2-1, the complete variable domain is DSGVTQTPKHLITATGQRVTLRCSPRSGDLSVYWYQQSLDQGLQFLIQYYNGEERAKGNILERFSAQQFPDLHSELNLSSLELGDSALYFCASSVSPGRDEQFFGPGTRLTVL.

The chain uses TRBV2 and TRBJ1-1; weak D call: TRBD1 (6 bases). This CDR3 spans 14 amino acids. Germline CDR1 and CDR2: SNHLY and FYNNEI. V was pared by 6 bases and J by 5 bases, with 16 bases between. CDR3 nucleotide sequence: TGTGCCAGCAGAACGGGGGGGCAATGGACTGAAGCTTTCTTT. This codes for CASRTGGQWTEAFF.

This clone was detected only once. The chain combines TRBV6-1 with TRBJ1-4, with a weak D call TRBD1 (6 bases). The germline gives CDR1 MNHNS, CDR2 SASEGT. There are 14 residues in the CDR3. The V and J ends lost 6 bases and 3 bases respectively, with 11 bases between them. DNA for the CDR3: TGTGCCAGCAGGACAGGAGGGGCTAATGAAAAACTGTTTTTT. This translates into CASRTGGANEKLFF.

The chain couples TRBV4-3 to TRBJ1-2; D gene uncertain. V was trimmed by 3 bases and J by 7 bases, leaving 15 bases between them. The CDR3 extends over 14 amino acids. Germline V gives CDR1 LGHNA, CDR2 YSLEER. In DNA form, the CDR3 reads TGCGCCAGCAGCCAGCCTGCGTTGCGGGGTGGCTACACCTTC. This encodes CASSQPALRGGYTF.

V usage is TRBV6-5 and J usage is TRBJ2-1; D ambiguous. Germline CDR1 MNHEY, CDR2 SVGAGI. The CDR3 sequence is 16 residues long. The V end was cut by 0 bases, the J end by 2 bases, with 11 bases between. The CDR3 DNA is TGTGCCAGCAGTTACTCGAAGGTTAGCACCTACAATGAGCAGTTCTTC. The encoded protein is CASSYSKVSTYNEQFF.

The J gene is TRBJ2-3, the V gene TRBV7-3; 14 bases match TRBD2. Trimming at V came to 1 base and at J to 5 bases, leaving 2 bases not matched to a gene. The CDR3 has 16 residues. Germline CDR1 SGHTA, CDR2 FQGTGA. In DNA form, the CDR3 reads TGTGCCAGCAGCTTAATGGGACTAGCGGGAGTAGATACGCAGTATTTT. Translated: CASSLMGLAGVDTQYF.

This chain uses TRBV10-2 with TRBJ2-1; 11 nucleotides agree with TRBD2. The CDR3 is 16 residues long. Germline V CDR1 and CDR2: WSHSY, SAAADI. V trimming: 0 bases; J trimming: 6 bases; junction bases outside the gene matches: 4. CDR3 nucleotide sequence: TGCGCCAGCAGTGAGTCGAGGACTAGCGGGTTCAATGAGCAGTTCTTC. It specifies CASSESRTSGFNEQFF.

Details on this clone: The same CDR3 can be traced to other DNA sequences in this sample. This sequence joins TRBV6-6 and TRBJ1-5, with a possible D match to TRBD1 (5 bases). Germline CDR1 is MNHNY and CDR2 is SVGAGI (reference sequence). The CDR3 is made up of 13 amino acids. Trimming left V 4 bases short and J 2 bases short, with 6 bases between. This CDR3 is CASSLTGNQPQHF. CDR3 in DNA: TGTGCCAGCAGTTTGACAGGCAATCAGCCCCAGCATTTT.

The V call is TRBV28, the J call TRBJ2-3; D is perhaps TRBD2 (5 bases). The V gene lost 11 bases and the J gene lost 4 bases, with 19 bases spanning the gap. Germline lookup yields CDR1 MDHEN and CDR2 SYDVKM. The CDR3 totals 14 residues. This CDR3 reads CAAETSRRADTQYF. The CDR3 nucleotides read TGTGCCGCAGAGACTTCTCGGCGGGCAGATACGCAGTATTTT.